This is a list of T cell receptor beta chains from one sample in a study of T cell changes during pregnancy in multiple sclerosis. Method: immunoSEQ multiplex PCR; TCRdb's copy keeps in-frame clones and lacks some. The table records 45,000 to 60,000 clones, over 85% of them present only once. The source was peripheral blood, collected in the first trimester of pregnancy. The receptors were sampled from a female donor with multiple sclerosis, enrolled in a pregnancy study. The CDR3 runs from the conserved cysteine through the conserved F or W. Each record gives: clone size, D gene, V gene, J gene, CDR3 protein, CDR3 DNA. D genes are given only for firm matches. Expanded clones get a size class; other rows say once, few or many, or leave the size out.

abundance: .
d_gene: .
v_gene: TRBV9
j_gene: TRBJ2-3
CDR3aa: CASSVEAGIQPDTQYF
CDR3nt: TGTGCCAGCAGCGTAGAGGCAGGGATCCAACCAGATACGCAGTATTTT

abundance: .
d_gene: .
v_gene: TRBV27
j_gene: TRBJ2-7
CDR3aa: CASSPPPGLEQYF
CDR3nt: TGTGCCAGCAGTCCCCCCCCCGGTCTCGAGCAGTACTTC

abundance: once
d_gene: TRBD1
v_gene: TRBV7-2
j_gene: TRBJ1-2
CDR3aa: CASSPGTGDYGYTF
CDR3nt: TGTGCCAGCAGCCCCGGGACAGGGGACTATGGCTACACCTTC

abundance: .
d_gene: .
v_gene: TRBV6-6
j_gene: TRBJ1-1
CDR3aa: CASSYQGRSTEAFF
CDR3nt: TGTGCCAGCAGTTACCAGGGCCGAAGCACTGAAGCTTTCTTT

abundance: .
d_gene: TRBD1
v_gene: TRBV9
j_gene: TRBJ2-7
CDR3aa: CASSVGVTGSYEQYF
CDR3nt: TGTGCCAGCAGCGTAGGGGTGACAGGGTCCTACGAGCAGTACTTC

abundance: .
d_gene: .
v_gene: TRBV7-2
j_gene: TRBJ2-4
CDR3aa: CASSLYGQGGDIQYF
CDR3nt: TGTGCCAGCAGCTTATATGGGCAGGGGGGAGACATTCAGTACTTC

abundance: .
d_gene: .
v_gene: TRBV5-1
j_gene: TRBJ1-5
CDR3aa: CASSLSGQDLHQPQHF
CDR3nt: TGCGCCAGCAGCTTGAGCGGGCAGGACCTTCATCAGCCCCAGCATTTT

abundance: .
d_gene: TRBD1
v_gene: TRBV29-1
j_gene: TRBJ2-7
CDR3aa: CSVTLSDRGYEQYF
CDR3nt: TGCAGCGTAACACTGTCCGACAGGGGCTACGAGCAGTACTTC

abundance: .
d_gene: .
v_gene: TRBV5-1
j_gene: TRBJ1-1
CDR3aa: CASSLVIGIAEAFF
CDR3nt: TGCGCCAGCAGCTTGGTGATCGGGATCGCTGAAGCTTTCTTT

abundance: .
d_gene: .
v_gene: TRBV7-8
j_gene: TRBJ1-3
CDR3aa: CASSLAPARGGNTIYF
CDR3nt: TGTGCCAGCAGCTTAGCGCCTGCGCGCGGAGGAAACACCATATATTTT

abundance: once
d_gene: TRBD2
v_gene: TRBV4-3
j_gene: TRBJ2-2
CDR3aa: CASSPSSGGGTGELFF
CDR3nt: TGCGCCAGCAGCCCAAGCTCCGGGGGGGGCACCGGGGAGCTGTTTTTT

abundance: .
d_gene: .
v_gene: TRBV6-5
j_gene: TRBJ2-7
CDR3aa: CASSTTAGPTYEQYF
CDR3nt: TGTGCCAGCAGTACGACAGCCGGGCCCACCTACGAGCAGTACTTC

abundance: .
d_gene: TRBD2
v_gene: TRBV19
j_gene: TRBJ2-1
CDR3aa: CASRALAGAAGWYNEQFF
CDR3nt: TGTGCCAGCAGAGCACTAGCGGGGGCCGCAGGGTGGTACAATGAGCAGTTCTTC

abundance: few
d_gene: .
v_gene: TRBV5-1
j_gene: TRBJ2-3
CDR3aa: CASSPIPQDTQYF
CDR3nt: TGCGCCAGCAGCCCAATCCCCCAAGATACGCAGTATTTT

abundance: .
d_gene: TRBD1
v_gene: TRBV6-5
j_gene: TRBJ2-7
CDR3aa: CASSSPIGQGRYEQYF
CDR3nt: TGTGCCAGCAGTTCCCCTATTGGACAGGGACGATACGAGCAGTACTTC

abundance: .
d_gene: .
v_gene: TRBV29-1
j_gene: TRBJ2-1
CDR3aa: CSGKGGSYNEQFF
CDR3nt: TGCAGCGGTAAGGGCGGGTCCTACAATGAGCAGTTCTTC

abundance: .
d_gene: .
v_gene: TRBV6-4
j_gene: TRBJ2-3
CDR3aa: CASSESLDTGDTQYF
CDR3nt: TGTGCCAGCAGTGAAAGTCTTGACACTGGCGATACGCAGTATTTT

abundance: .
d_gene: .
v_gene: TRBV19
j_gene: TRBJ1-5
CDR3aa: CASSIRQNSNQPQHF
CDR3nt: TGTGCCAGTAGTATTCGACAAAATAGCAATCAGCCCCAGCATTTT

abundance: .
d_gene: TRBD2
v_gene: TRBV4-3
j_gene: TRBJ2-1
CDR3aa: CASSQVGLAREGEQFF
CDR3nt: TGCGCCAGCAGCCAAGTAGGACTAGCGCGGGAGGGGGAGCAGTTCTTC

abundance: .
d_gene: .
v_gene: TRBV10-3
j_gene: TRBJ2-3
CDR3aa: CAISESRLGSFVTDTQYF
CDR3nt: TGTGCCATCAGTGAGTCGCGTTTGGGCAGCTTCGTCACAGATACGCAGTATTTT

abundance: .
d_gene: .
v_gene: TRBV19
j_gene: TRBJ1-2
CDR3aa: CASSITHQGSYGYTF
CDR3nt: TGTGCCAGTAGTATTACCCATCAGGGGTCCTATGGCTACACCTTC

abundance: .
d_gene: .
v_gene: TRBV5-1
j_gene: TRBJ1-2
CDR3aa: CASSLGQGRTGDYGYTF
CDR3nt: TGCGCCAGCAGCTTGGGACAAGGCCGAACGGGGGACTATGGCTACACCTTC

abundance: .
d_gene: .
v_gene: TRBV11-2
j_gene: TRBJ1-6
CDR3aa: CASSLFQSYSPLHF
CDR3nt: TGTGCCAGCAGCTTGTTCCAGTCCTATTCACCCCTCCACTTT

abundance: .
d_gene: .
v_gene: TRBV27
j_gene: TRBJ1-1
CDR3aa: CASSFLAGDFTEAFF
CDR3nt: TGTGCCAGCAGTTTTTTAGCAGGGGATTTCACTGAAGCTTTCTTT

abundance: .
d_gene: TRBD1
v_gene: TRBV5-5
j_gene: TRBJ1-1
CDR3aa: CASSLGTGVIFNTEAFF
CDR3nt: TGTGCCAGCAGCTTGGGGACAGGGGTGATATTTAACACTGAAGCTTTCTTT

abundance: .
d_gene: .
v_gene: TRBV7-2
j_gene: TRBJ1-2
CDR3aa: CASSRGGAGYGYTF
CDR3nt: TGTGCCAGCAGCCGCGGGGGCGCCGGCTATGGCTACACCTTC

abundance: .
d_gene: TRBD2
v_gene: TRBV7-3
j_gene: TRBJ2-3
CDR3aa: CASSFAGGSDTQYF
CDR3nt: TGTGCCAGCAGCTTCGCGGGGGGCTCAGATACGCAGTATTTT